These 30 T cell receptor beta chains were all obtained from the same sample, sequenced in a study of blood T cell repertoires in COVID-19. The protocol was immunoSEQ multiplex PCR, while the TCRdb copy is restricted to in-frame clones and leaves out a portion. The repertoire has more than 300,000 clones, approximately 92% of them found once; the top ten carry around 18%. The sequencing sample was made of PBMCs or T cells enriched from blood (not recorded which). These TCRs come from a woman younger than 45 who had recovered from COVID-19.

In the case of this clone: Within the sample, other DNA sequences also encode this same CDR3. The chain employs TRBV18 and TRBJ1-2; TRBD1 aligns across 9 bases. Germline V gives CDR1 KGHSH, CDR2 LQKENI. This CDR3 contains 13 residues. The V and J ends lost 4 bases and 5 bases, in that order; junction bases with no gene match: 2. The CDR3, as DNA: TGTGCCAGCTCACGGGGACAGGGTTATGGCTACACCTTC. This translates into CASSRGQGYGYTF.

This chain connects TRBV7-2 to TRBJ1-2; TRBD1 matches at 7 bases. The germline CDR1 and CDR2 sequences are SGHTA and FQGNSA. The CDR3 runs to 17 residues. The V segment lost 5 bases and the J segment 5 bases; nucleotides outside the gene matches: 17. The CDR3 is CASSVKRQGWKGYGYTF. CDR3 nucleotides: TGTGCCAGCAGCGTAAAGCGACAGGGATGGAAAGGTTATGGCTACACCTTC.

This chain connects TRBV5-6 to TRBJ1-5; D is perhaps TRBD1 (5 bases). V lost 2 bases, J lost 7 bases, and 13 bases lay in between. Germline CDR1 is SGHDT and CDR2 is YYEEEE. The CDR3 spans 14 residues. CDR3 sequence reads: CASSFQRGVQPQHF. For the CDR3, the DNA is TGTGCCAGCAGCTTCCAACGGGGGGTGCAGCCCCAGCATTTT.

This clone was recorded only once. The chain links TRBV19 to TRBJ1-5; D gene uncertain. The germline gives CDR1 LNHDA, CDR2 SQIVND (reference sequence). CDR3 length: 13 residues. Between the trimmed V and J ends, which lost 6 bases and 0 bases, there was a span of 6 bases. CDR3 sequence: CASRGVSNQPQHF. The CDR3 region has the DNA TGTGCCAGTAGGGGAGTTAGCAATCAGCCCCAGCATTTT.

The chain employs TRBV6-2 or TRBV6-3 and TRBJ2-1; TRBD1 matches at 7 bases. V shed 2 bases and J 5 bases; nucleotides not matched to a gene: 6. CDR3 size: 15 residues. Germline values: CDR1 MNHEY, CDR2 SVGEGT. The CDR3 sequence is CASSYRGQNHNEQFF. CDR3 coding DNA: TGTGCCAGCAGTTACAGGGGACAGAACCACAATGAGCAGTTCTTC.

This clone was seen a few times. Other DNA sequences from this sample encode an identical CDR3 as well. V and J are TRBV5-1 and TRBJ1-2; D is possibly TRBD1 (6 bases). V lost 4 bases, J lost 6 bases, and 16 bases lay in between. Germline assignment: CDR1 SGHRS and CDR2 YFSETQ. There are 14 residues in the CDR3. The CDR3 sequence: CASSLGRGADGYTF. DNA for the CDR3: TGCGCCAGCAGCCTTGGACGGGGGGCAGATGGCTACACCTTC. Together with reference TRBV5-1 and TRBJ1-2, the CDR3 gives the full variable domain: KAGVTQTPRYLIKTRGQQVTLSCSPISGHRSVSWYQQTPGQGLQFLFEYFSETQRNKGNFPGRFSGRQFSNSRSEMNVSTLELGDSALYLCASSLGRGADGYTFGSGTRLTVV.

The V gene is TRBV2, the J gene TRBJ1-5, with a tentative D call TRBD1 (6 bases). The CDR3 sequence is 15 residues long. The ends were cut back, 2 bases at V and 6 bases at J, with 14 bases in the middle. The germline gives CDR1 SNHLY, CDR2 FYNNEI. The CDR3 DNA follows: TGTGCCAGCAGTGAACAGGGGCTCGGAGGTCAGCCCCAGCATTTT. Its translation: CASSEQGLGGQPQHF.

The J gene is TRBJ2-1, the V gene TRBV5-1; the match to TRBD2 covers 7 bases. The CDR3 totals 14 residues. In germline, CDR1 is SGHRS, CDR2 YFSETQ. J was trimmed by 8 bases and V by 6 bases; bases with no gene match: 11. The CDR3 nucleotides read TGCGCCAGCACCCTAACTAGCGCGGGTCATGAGCAGTTCTTC. It encodes CASTLTSAGHEQFF.

The rearrangement joins TRBV2 to TRBJ1-2; possibly TRBD1 for D (5 bases). Trimming removed 8 bases at V and 7 bases at J, with 17 bases between. Germline V gives CDR1 SNHLY, CDR2 FYNNEI. The length of the CDR3 is 13 residues. CDR3 loop: CASYSGGESGYTF. CDR3 coding DNA: TGTGCCAGCTACTCGGGGGGGGAGAGTGGCTACACCTTC.

The CDR3 DNA reads as TGCGCCAGCAGCTCAACCGGGACAAGGGAATACGAGCAGTACTTC. Residues: CASSSTGTREYEQYF. The V and J genes are TRBV5-1 and TRBJ2-7; the D gene is possibly TRBD1 (6 bases). CDR1 and CDR2 from the germline V gene are SGHRS and YFSETQ. The CDR3 loop spans 15 amino acids. With 3 bases removed from V and 4 bases from J, the gap between germline ends came to 17 bases.

The chain recombines TRBV5-1 with TRBJ2-7, with 8 bases identical to TRBD1. The germline V gene encodes CDR1 SGHRS and CDR2 YFSETQ. V was pared by 1 base and J by 5 bases, with 11 bases of the junction left unmatched. The CDR3 is 16 amino acids. The CDR3 region is CASSLRQGQKGNEQYF. CDR3 nucleotides: TGCGCCAGCAGCTTGAGACAGGGGCAAAAGGGGAACGAGCAGTACTTC.

This clone was seen once. The gene calls are TRBV24-1 and TRBJ1-5; D is perhaps TRBD1 (5 bases). Trimming pared 9 bases from V and 2 bases from J, leaving 10 bases between. Germline V gives CDR1 KGHDR, CDR2 SFDVKD. The CDR3 is made up of 13 amino acids. This chain's CDR3 is CATSSTGNQPQHF. CDR3 nucleotide sequence: TGTGCCACCTCCTCGACAGGCAATCAGCCCCAGCATTTT.

This chain connects TRBV6-5 to TRBJ1-4; D remains unclear. CDR3 length: 14 residues. V lost 0 bases, J lost 7 bases, and 9 bases lay in between. CDR1 and CDR2 (germline): MNHEY, SVGAGI. The CDR3 sequence is CASSYSYPGEKLFF. Here the CDR3 DNA reads TGTGCCAGCAGTTACTCATATCCGGGTGAAAAACTGTTTTTT.

This chain joins TRBV6-2 or TRBV6-3 and TRBJ2-6; D ambiguous. The germline V gene encodes CDR1 MNHEY and CDR2 SVGEGT. Trimming shortened V by 0 bases and J by 4 bases, and 10 bases separated the two germline ends. This CDR3 comprises 16 residues. CDR3 loop: CASSYSSKRGANVLTF. The CDR3, as DNA: TGTGCCAGCAGTTACTCGAGCAAGCGAGGGGCCAACGTCCTGACTTTC.

The chain links TRBV19 to TRBJ1-3; no firm D call. This CDR3 is 13 amino acids long. Trimming pared 1 base from V and 2 bases from J, leaving 3 bases between. Looked up from germline, CDR1 is LNHDA and CDR2 is SQIVND (reference sequence). The CDR3 coding sequence is TGTGCCAGTAGTATAGGGCCTGGAAACACCATATATTTT. This translates into CASSIGPGNTIYF.

The genes are TRBV11-2 and TRBJ2-7; tentative D call: TRBD2 (5 bases). V lost 5 bases, J lost 0 bases, and 11 bases lay in between. The germline V gene encodes CDR1 SGHAT and CDR2 FQNNGV. The CDR3 extends over 14 amino acids. Written as DNA, the CDR3 is TGTGCCAGCAGCCGGACGGACTTCTCCTACGAGCAGTACTTC. This sequence encodes CASSRTDFSYEQYF.

The CDR3 DNA reads as TGTGCCAGCAGCTTGGACAGCAATGGCTATGGCTACACCTTC. Translation gives CASSLDSNGYGYTF. V is TRBV5-4 and J is TRBJ1-2; D is unresolved. Germline V lookup: CDR1 SGHNT, CDR2 YYREEE (reference sequence). The V end lost 0 bases, the J end lost 4 bases, and 10 bases lay between the germline ends. The CDR3 is 14 residues long.

This clone was found once. The gene calls are TRBV2 and TRBJ1-3; D is unclear. Trimming took 0 bases from V and 0 from J, leaving 6 bases between them. The CDR3 contains 15 residues. The germline V gene encodes CDR1 SNHLY and CDR2 FYNNEI. The CDR3 is CASSEAGSSGNTIYF. DNA of the CDR3: TGTGCCAGCAGTGAAGCGGGCAGCTCTGGAAACACCATATATTTT.

The gene calls are TRBV11-3 and TRBJ2-3; TRBD1 is a possible D gene (6 bases). Trimming left V 5 bases short and J 1 base short, with 19 bases between. Germline CDR1 reads SGHNT; CDR2 reads YENEEA. The CDR3 totals 17 residues. CDR3 protein: CASSENAGAWGTDTQYF. The DNA for the CDR3 is TGTGCCAGCAGCGAGAACGCAGGGGCGTGGGGCACAGATACGCAGTATTTT.

This sequence joins TRBV7-3 and TRBJ2-3, with a weak D call TRBD1 (6 bases). CDR3 length: 15 residues. Germline V lookup: CDR1 SGHTA, CDR2 FQGTGA. V was pared by 4 bases and J by 1 base, with 12 bases between. The CDR3 region has the DNA TGTGCCAGCAGCTCACAGGGTTGGGGCACAGATACGCAGTATTTT. Protein sequence: CASSSQGWGTDTQYF.

The gene calls are TRBV28 and TRBJ2-1, with a possible D match to TRBD2 (5 bases). Germline loops: CDR1 MDHEN, CDR2 SYDVKM. The CDR3 extends over 18 amino acids. V was trimmed by 7 bases and J by 0 bases, leaving 22 bases between them. The DNA for the CDR3 is TGTGCCAGCACCGTCCTCTTGAGTAGCGCCAACTCCTACAATGAGCAGTTCTTC. Its translation: CASTVLLSSANSYNEQFF.

The chain joins TRBV29-1 to TRBJ2-1; D is ambiguous. The V gene's germline CDR1 is SQVTM and CDR2 ANQGSEA. The CDR3 runs to 15 residues. V lost 7 bases, J lost 0 bases, and 16 bases lay in between. CDR3: CSAAAGPSSYNEQFF. In DNA, the CDR3 is TGCAGCGCCGCGGCTGGTCCCAGCTCCTACAATGAGCAGTTCTTC.

The gene calls are TRBV4-3 and TRBJ2-2, with 11 bases lining up with TRBD2. V was pared by 4 bases and J by 2 bases, with 6 bases of the junction left unmatched. The V gene's germline CDR1 is LGHNA and CDR2 YSLEER. This CDR3 comprises 17 residues. CDR3 nucleotides: TGCGCCAGCAGCCTCGTCGGGACTAGCGGTAACACCGGGGAGCTGTTTTTT. It encodes CASSLVGTSGNTGELFF.

The chain carries TRBV28 and TRBJ2-7; D unclear. Trimming left V 9 bases short and J 4 bases short, with 16 bases between. There are 13 residues in the CDR3. CDR1 is MDHEN and CDR2 is SYDVKM in the germline V gene. As DNA, the CDR3 is TGTGCCAGTTGTAGAATCCAGGCTTACGAGCAGTACTTC. It is translated as CASCRIQAYEQYF.

The rearrangement links TRBV7-9 to TRBJ2-7, with a tentative D call TRBD1 (6 bases). CDR3 length: 12 residues. The V end lost 4 bases, the J end lost 7 bases, and 11 bases lay between the germline ends. CDR1 is SEHNR, CDR2 FQNEAQ, per germline (reference sequence). In DNA, the CDR3 is TGTGCCAGCAGCTCGGACAGTATGGAGCAGTACTTC. Protein sequence: CASSSDSMEQYF.

The chain employs TRBV7-2 and TRBJ1-2, with D hard to call. Germline V gene lookup returns CDR1 SGHTA and CDR2 FQGNSA. Trimming left V 4 bases short and J 4 bases short, with 13 bases between. This CDR3 region has 14 residues. The chain's CDR3 is CASSSARESYGYTF. CDR3 bases: TGTGCCAGCAGCTCCGCGAGAGAGAGCTATGGCTACACCTTC.

The chain recombines TRBV5-1 with TRBJ2-7, with D perhaps TRBD1 (6 bases). V lost 0 bases, J lost 3 bases, and 19 bases lay in between. Germline CDR1 reads SGHRS; CDR2 reads YFSETQ. The CDR3 is made up of 17 amino acids. The CDR3 loop is CASSLVGRGKRYYEQYF. The CDR3, as DNA: TGCGCCAGCAGCTTGGTGGGCAGGGGTAAAAGATACTACGAGCAGTACTTC.

The table lists this clone with a count of one. J is TRBJ1-5 and V is TRBV28; D uncertain. Trimming took 6 bases from V and 3 from J, leaving 9 bases between them. Looked up from germline, CDR1 is MDHEN and CDR2 is SYDVKM. The CDR3 contains 13 residues. The CDR3 sequence: CASRSQNNQPQHF. CDR3 nucleotide sequence: TGTGCCAGCAGGTCGCAGAACAATCAGCCCCAGCATTTT.

J is TRBJ1-2 and V is TRBV28; no definite D call. From germline, CDR1 is MDHEN and CDR2 SYDVKM. The CDR3 covers 17 residues. V lost 5 bases and J 1 base, leaving 20 bases between the germline ends. The DNA of the CDR3 is TGTGCCAGCAGTCCCAAGGCTGGTACAGATTATAACTATGGCTACACCTTC. Translated, it gives CASSPKAGTDYNYGYTF.

This clone was counted only a few times. V usage is TRBV5-1 and J usage is TRBJ2-5, with 9 nucleotides matching TRBD2. Germline-derived CDR1 and CDR2 are SGHRS and YFSETQ. V was pared by 3 bases and J by 5 bases, with 8 bases of the junction left unmatched. This CDR3 has 15 amino acids. Here the CDR3 DNA reads TGCGCCAGCAGCTCTCGGACTAGCGTGGGGGAGACCCAGTACTTC. The encoded protein is CASSSRTSVGETQYF. The variable domain in full, with the rest retrieved from reference TRBV5-1 and TRBJ2-5, is KAGVTQTPRYLIKTRGQQVTLSCSPISGHRSVSWYQQTPGQGLQFLFEYFSETQRNKGNFPGRFSGRQFSNSRSEMNVSTLELGDSALYLCASSSRTSVGETQYFGPGTRLLVL.